These 25 T cell receptor beta chains were all obtained from the same sample, sequenced in a study of CD8 T cells in Susac syndrome. The RNA, about 0.45 to 1 ug, was put through reverse transcription using random hexamers. TCRdb passed the immunoSEQ multiplex PCR reads through MiXCR, listing each CDR3 protein once. The sample comprises some 200,000 distinct CDR3 sequences, around 95% of which are singletons, and 0.16% rests with the top ten. Material: CD8+ T cells from PBMCs. The receptors here all came from a human donor with Susac syndrome.

The chain recombines TRBV30 with TRBJ2-7; no firm D call. Trimming removed 1 base from V and 1 base from J, with 8 bases in between. CDR1 is GTSNPN, CDR2 SVGIG, per germline (reference sequence). The CDR3 is 13 amino acids. The DNA for the CDR3 is TGTGCCTGGAGTGCGGGTAGGTCCTACGAGCAGTACTTC. Its translation: CAWSAGRSYEQYF.

The chain combines TRBV30 with TRBJ1-1, with a weak D call TRBD1 (5 bases). V lost 0 bases and J 4 bases, leaving 9 bases between the germline ends. The CDR3 is 13 amino acids. Per the germline V gene, CDR1 is GTSNPN and CDR2 is SVGIG (reference sequence). CDR3 amino acids: CAWSVYRSTEAFF. CDR3 nucleotides: TGTGCCTGGAGTGTATACAGGAGCACTGAAGCTTTCTTT.

CDR3 coding DNA: TGTGCCAGCAGTTTCCAGTTAAATCAGCCCCAGCATTTT. Protein product: CASSFQLNQPQHF. The chain has TRBV6-2 or TRBV6-3 and TRBJ1-5, with D uncertain. The CDR3 extends over 13 amino acids. Germline V gene sequence: CDR1 MNHEY, CDR2 SVGEGT. V dropped 4 bases and J dropped 4 bases, with 8 bases sitting between them.

The chain combines TRBV10-3 with TRBJ1-2; no clear D. The germline CDR1 and CDR2 sequences are ENHRY and SYGVKD. V was pared by 2 bases and J by 3 bases, with 10 bases between. The CDR3 spans 14 residues. CDR3 DNA: TGTGCCATCAGTGAGGAGGTGGGCTACTATGGCTACACCTTC. It encodes CAISEEVGYYGYTF.

A single count supports this clonotype. The chain employs TRBV6-5 and TRBJ2-7; no clear D gene. CDR1 and CDR2 (germline): MNHEY, SVGAGI. V was shortened by 0 bases and J by 2 bases, with 17 bases between the two germline ends. The CDR3 totals 17 residues. CDR3 protein: CASSYSISALKAYEQYF. CDR3 nucleotides: TGTGCCAGCAGTTACTCGATATCGGCACTAAAGGCCTACGAGCAGTACTTC.

The rearrangement links TRBV7-3 to TRBJ2-7; D gene unclear. Germline-derived CDR1 and CDR2 are SGHTA and FQGTGA. Trimming stripped 5 bases from V and 9 bases from J, with 17 bases between. The CDR3 consists of 13 residues. CDR3 in DNA: TGTGCCAGCAGCCCCTCCGCCCTGTCTGTGCAGTACTTC. It encodes CASSPSALSVQYF.

This sequence joins TRBV28 and TRBJ2-7; 7 bases are a match to TRBD1. This CDR3 comprises 16 residues. Per germline, CDR1 MDHEN and CDR2 SYDVKM. V trimming: 3 bases; J trimming: 3 bases; junction bases outside the gene matches: 11. The CDR3 nucleotides are TGTGCCAGCAGTTTTAGGTCCACGGGACAGCACTACGAGCAGTACTTC. Translating gives CASSFRSTGQHYEQYF.

V and J are TRBV9 and TRBJ1-3, with D tentatively TRBD1 (6 bases). Between the trimmed V and J ends, which lost 3 bases and 4 bases, there was a span of 11 bases. CDR1 and CDR2 from the germline V gene are SGDLS and YYNGEE. This CDR3 region has 14 residues. The CDR3 loop is CASSESGGGNTIYF. CDR3 sequence (DNA): TGTGCCAGCAGCGAGTCGGGGGGCGGAAACACCATATATTTT.

The chain has TRBV3-1 and TRBJ1-1; D not certain. The CDR3 contains 12 residues. The germline CDR1 and CDR2 sequences are LGHDT and YNNKEL (reference sequence). The V end lost 3 bases, the J end lost 3 bases, and 5 bases lay between the germline ends. CDR3 in DNA: TGTGCCAGCAGCCATGGGGACACTGAAGCTTTCTTT. Translating gives CASSHGDTEAFF.

The J gene is TRBJ2-1, the V gene TRBV13; D is unresolved. Germline V gives CDR1 PRHDT, CDR2 FYEKMQ (reference sequence). CDR3 length equals 13 residues. Trimming removed 5 bases from V and 10 bases from J, with 15 bases in between. CDR3 residues: CASSHDILGEQFF. In nucleotides, the CDR3 is TGTGCCAGCAGCCACGACATCCTAGGAGAGCAGTTCTTC. Using reference TRBV13 and TRBJ2-1 for the parts outside the CDR3, the full variable domain is AAGVIQSPRHLIKEKRETATLKCYPIPRHDTVYWYQQGPGQDPQFLISFYEKMQSDKGSIPDRFSAQQFSDYHSELNMSSLELGDSALYFCASSHDILGEQFFGPGTRLTVL.

This clonotype was detected only a few times. At one boundary the junction diverges from the germline segment, which might be a read error. This chain connects TRBV30 to TRBJ2-1, with D uncertain. CDR3 length equals 14 residues. The germline gives CDR1 GTSNPN, CDR2 SVGIG (reference sequence). CDR3 sequence: CACSGKGYVHEQFF. The CDR3, as DNA: TGTGCCTGCAGTGGGAAGGGTTACGTTCATGAGCAGTTCTTC.

The CDR3 coding sequence is TGTGCCAGCAGTTGGGTTCCCCGATTCGACAGGGGGGGCAATCAGCCCCAGCATTTT. This sequence encodes CASSWVPRFDRGGNQPQHF. The chain combines TRBV28 with TRBJ1-5; 9 nucleotides agree with TRBD1. Germline values: CDR1 MDHEN, CDR2 SYDVKM. CDR3 size: 19 residues. The ends lost 4 bases at V and 2 bases at J; junction bases unmatched: 15.

The V gene is TRBV24-1, the J gene TRBJ2-3, with a possible D match to TRBD2 (6 bases). The CDR3 is 16 amino acids. Germline V lookup: CDR1 KGHDR, CDR2 SFDVKD. Deletions cut 0 bases from V and 2 bases from J, with 11 bases between. Here the CDR3 reads CATSDLAGYSTDTQYF. As DNA, the CDR3 is TGTGCCACCAGTGATTTGGCGGGATACTCCACAGATACGCAGTATTTT.

This chain uses TRBV5-4 with TRBJ2-5; tentatively, D is TRBD1 or TRBD2 (5 bases each). The length of the CDR3 is 15 residues. Germline V gene lookup returns CDR1 SGHNT and CDR2 YYREEE (reference sequence). V was shortened by 4 bases and J by 1 base, with 14 bases between the two germline ends. Written as DNA, the CDR3 is TGTGCCAGCAGCCCCGGTAGGGGACCCCAAGAGACCCAGTACTTC. This sequence encodes CASSPGRGPQETQYF.

This chain joins TRBV6-2 or TRBV6-3 and TRBJ2-1; TRBD2 matches at 8 bases. CDR1 is MNHEY, CDR2 SVGEGT, per germline. The CDR3 loop spans 15 amino acids. V trimming: 4 bases; J trimming: 5 bases; junction bases outside the gene matches: 7. CDR3 in amino acids: CASSSQRERNNEQFF. The CDR3 DNA reads as TGTGCCAGCAGTTCCCAGCGGGAGAGGAACAATGAGCAGTTCTTC.

J is TRBJ2-7 and V is TRBV3-1; 8 bases fit TRBD2. Trimming at V came to 4 bases and at J to 7 bases, leaving 12 bases not matched to a gene. Germline V gives CDR1 LGHDT, CDR2 YNNKEL (reference sequence). CDR3 length: 15 residues. The CDR3: CASSRLAGGPWEQYF. CDR3 nucleotides: TGTGCCAGCAGCCGCCTAGCGGGCGGGCCTTGGGAGCAGTACTTC.

This chain joins TRBV5-1 and TRBJ2-1; tentative D call: TRBD1 (6 bases). CDR1 and CDR2 (germline): SGHRS, YFSETQ. V shed 7 bases and J shed 0 bases, with 14 bases lying between them. CDR3 size: 15 residues. CDR3 amino acids: CASCRGRSSYNEQFF. The CDR3 nucleotides read TGCGCCAGCTGCAGGGGCAGGAGCTCCTACAATGAGCAGTTCTTC.

The rearrangement uses TRBV25-1 and TRBJ2-7; 10 nucleotides line up with TRBD1. The CDR3 loop spans 15 amino acids. The germline V gene has CDR1 MGHDK and CDR2 SYGVNS. With 5 bases clipped from V and 1 base from J, the junction kept 5 bases outside the gene matches. CDR3 in DNA: TGTGCCAGCAGTTACTCGGGACAGGGGTCCTACGAGCAGTACTTC. Translating it yields CASSYSGQGSYEQYF.

Only one count was recorded for this clonotype. The chain carries TRBV20-1 and TRBJ2-7, with no clear D. Germline loops: CDR1 DFQATT, CDR2 SNEGSKA (reference sequence). With 1 base removed from V and 7 bases from J, the gap between germline ends came to 14 bases. The CDR3 runs to 13 residues. The CDR3 loop is CSARAATQREQYF. The DNA for the CDR3 is TGCAGTGCTAGAGCGGCGACCCAGCGAGAGCAGTACTTC.

This chain connects TRBV9 to TRBJ2-1, with 11 bases lining up with TRBD2. Germline values: CDR1 SGDLS, CDR2 YYNGEE. The CDR3 totals 16 residues. J gave up 10 bases and V 4 bases, and 13 bases lay outside the gene matches. The CDR3 sequence is CASSLPTSGNSWEQFF. DNA for the CDR3: TGTGCCAGCAGCCTTCCGACTAGCGGGAACTCGTGGGAGCAGTTCTTC.

V and J are TRBV7-8 and TRBJ2-2, with 9 bases lining up with TRBD2. Germline trimming cut 4 bases from V and 7 bases from J; bases unmatched to any gene: 7. Germline lookup yields CDR1 SGHVS and CDR2 FQNEAQ. The CDR3 spans 15 residues. The CDR3 DNA reads as TGTGCCAGCAGCTCTACGCGGGGGGGCGGCGGGGAGCTGTTTTTT. Residues: CASSSTRGGGGELFF.

J is TRBJ1-1 and V is TRBV6-5; D gene ambiguous. V gave up 0 bases and J gave up 1 base, with 6 bases separating them. Germline lookup yields CDR1 MNHEY and CDR2 SVGAGI. This CDR3 contains 14 residues. CDR3 region: CASSYSEGNTEAFF. CDR3 bases: TGTGCCAGCAGTTACTCGGAGGGGAACACTGAAGCTTTCTTT.

This chain joins TRBV10-3 and TRBJ2-2, with 12 bases lining up with TRBD2. The CDR3 has 17 amino acids. Germline V CDR1 and CDR2: ENHRY, SYGVKD. J was trimmed by 1 base and V by 3 bases; bases with no gene match: 3. The CDR3: CAISDVLAGGNTGELFF. In DNA, the CDR3 is TGTGCCATCAGTGACGTACTAGCGGGAGGGAACACCGGGGAGCTGTTTTTT.

The rearrangement links TRBV25-1 to TRBJ1-2; the match to TRBD1 covers 9 bases. Germline V lookup: CDR1 MGHDK, CDR2 SYGVNS. After removal of 4 bases from V and 8 bases from J, the junction contained 14 bases not matched to a gene. The CDR3 consists of 16 residues. Here the CDR3 reads CASSVDRDRVLRGYTF. CDR3 DNA sequence: TGTGCCAGCAGTGTAGACCGGGACAGGGTGTTGCGCGGCTACACCTTC.

V and J are TRBV7-9 and TRBJ2-3, with TRBD2 as a possible D gene (6 bases). The CDR3 runs to 14 residues. CDR1 SEHNR and CDR2 FQNEAQ come from the germline V gene (reference sequence). V dropped 2 bases and J dropped 3 bases, with 9 bases sitting between them. Here the CDR3 DNA reads TGTGCCAGCAGCTTACCGGGAGCTACAGATACGCAGTATTTT. Its protein is CASSLPGATDTQYF.